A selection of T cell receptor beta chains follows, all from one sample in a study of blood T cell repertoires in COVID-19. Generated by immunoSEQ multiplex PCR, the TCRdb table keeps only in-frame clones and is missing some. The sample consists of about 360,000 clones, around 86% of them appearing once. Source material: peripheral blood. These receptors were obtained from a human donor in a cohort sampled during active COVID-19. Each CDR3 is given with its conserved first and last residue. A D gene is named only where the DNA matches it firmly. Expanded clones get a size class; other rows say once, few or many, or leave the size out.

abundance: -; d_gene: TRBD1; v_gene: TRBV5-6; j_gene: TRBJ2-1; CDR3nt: TGTGCCAGCAGCTTGGGGCCCGGGACAGGATACAATGAGCAGTTCTTC; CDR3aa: CASSLGPGTGYNEQFF
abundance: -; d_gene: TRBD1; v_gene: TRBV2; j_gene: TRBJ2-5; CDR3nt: TGTTCGGGGAGAGGGACAGTAGGAGAGACCCAGTACTTC; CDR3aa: CSGRGTVGETQYF
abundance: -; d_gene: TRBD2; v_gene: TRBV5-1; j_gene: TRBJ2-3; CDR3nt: TGCGCCAGCAGCATAACTAGCGGGAGCATAGATACGCAGTATTTT; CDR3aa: CASSITSGSIDTQYF
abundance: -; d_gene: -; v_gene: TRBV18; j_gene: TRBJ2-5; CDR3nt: TGTGCCAGCTCACCAGGGAGCAGGCAAGAGACCCAGTACTTC; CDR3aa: CASSPGSRQETQYF
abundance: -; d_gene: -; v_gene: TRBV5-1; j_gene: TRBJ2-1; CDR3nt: TGCGCCAGCAGCTGGGGCACAGGGTGGTCCCGCAAATCCTACAATGAGCAGTTCTTC; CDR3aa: CASSWGTGWSRKSYNEQFF
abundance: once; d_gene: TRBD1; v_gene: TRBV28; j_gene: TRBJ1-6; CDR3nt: TGTGCCAGCCGGGGCCGGGACAGGGGATATTTTTCACCCCTCCACTTT; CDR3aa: CASRGRDRGYFSPLHF
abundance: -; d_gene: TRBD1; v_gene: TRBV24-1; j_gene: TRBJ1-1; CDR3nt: TGTGCCACCAGTGATCCACGACAGGGGGAGCGTCGGAGCTTT; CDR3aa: CATSDPRQGERRSF
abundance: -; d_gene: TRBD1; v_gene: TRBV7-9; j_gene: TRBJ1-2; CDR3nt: TGTGCCAGCAGCTTAAGTCAACAGGGGGGCTTTCTAAAGGGCTACACCTTC; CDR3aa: CASSLSQQGGFLKGYTF
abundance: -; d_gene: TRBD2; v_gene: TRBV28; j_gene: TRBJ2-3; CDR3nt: TGTGCCAGCAGCTCAGAGCGGGAGTGGGTAGATACGCAGTATTTT; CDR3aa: CASSSEREWVDTQYF
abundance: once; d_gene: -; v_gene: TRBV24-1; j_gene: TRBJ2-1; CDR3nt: TGTGCCACCAGTGACCGGCAGCCGAAACTATTAGATGAGCAGTTCTTC; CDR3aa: CATSDRQPKLLDEQFF
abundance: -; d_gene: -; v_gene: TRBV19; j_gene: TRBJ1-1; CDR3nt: TGTGCCAGTAGTACATCCCGGGACACTGACACTGAAGCTTTCTTT; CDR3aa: CASSTSRDTDTEAFF
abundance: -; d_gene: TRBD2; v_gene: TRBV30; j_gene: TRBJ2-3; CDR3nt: TGTGCCTGGAGTCCCCAGCGGGGGGGCCCAGATACGCAGTATTTT; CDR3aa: CAWSPQRGGPDTQYF
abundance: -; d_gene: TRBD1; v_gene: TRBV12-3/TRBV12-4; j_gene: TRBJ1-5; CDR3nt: TGTGCCAGCAGTTTGGCAGGGGGTCAGCCCCAGCATTTT; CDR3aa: CASSLAGGQPQHF
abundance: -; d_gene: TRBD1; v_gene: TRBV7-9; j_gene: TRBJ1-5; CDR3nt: TGTGCCAGTTCAAGGGGGCTCAGTCAGCCCCAGCATTTT; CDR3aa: CASSRGLSQPQHF
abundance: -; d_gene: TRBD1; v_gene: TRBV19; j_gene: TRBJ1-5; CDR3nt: TGTGCCAGTAGTCGGACAGGCAGCAATCAGCCCCAGCATTTT; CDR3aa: CASSRTGSNQPQHF
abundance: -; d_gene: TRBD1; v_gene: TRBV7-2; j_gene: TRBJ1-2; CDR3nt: TGTGCCAGCCGACGGGGGGACAGGGATGGCTACACCTTC; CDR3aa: CASRRGDRDGYTF
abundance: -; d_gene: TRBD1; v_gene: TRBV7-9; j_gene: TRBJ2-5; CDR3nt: TGTGCCAGCAGCGTACAGGGGCCCGAGACCCAGTACTTC; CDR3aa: CASSVQGPETQYF
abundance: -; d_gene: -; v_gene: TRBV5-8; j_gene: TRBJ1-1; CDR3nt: TGTGCCAGCAGCAATCCCGCCAGGAGGTCTGAAGCTTTCTTT; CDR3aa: CASSNPARRSEAFF
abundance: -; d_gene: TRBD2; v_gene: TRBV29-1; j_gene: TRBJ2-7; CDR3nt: TGCAGCGTTGAAGTATTTCGGGCTAGCGGGGTGCCCTACGAGCAGTACTTC; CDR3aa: CSVEVFRASGVPYEQYF
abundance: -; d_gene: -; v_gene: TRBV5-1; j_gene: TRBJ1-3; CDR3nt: TGCGCCAGCAGCGGAGCCGGGAGGACCGGGAACACCATATATTTT; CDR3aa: CASSGAGRTGNTIYF
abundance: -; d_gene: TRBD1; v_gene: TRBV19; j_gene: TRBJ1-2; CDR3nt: TGTGCCAGTAGAGTCGGGACAGGGGATGGCTACACCTTC; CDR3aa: CASRVGTGDGYTF
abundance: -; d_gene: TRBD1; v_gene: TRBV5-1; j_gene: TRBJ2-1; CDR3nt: TGCGCCACTAAACCTTCTGGGACAGGGTACAATGAGCAGTTCTTC; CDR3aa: CATKPSGTGYNEQFF
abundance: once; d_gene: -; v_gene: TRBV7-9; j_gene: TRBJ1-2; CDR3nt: TGTGCCAGCAGCTTAGGGTCGCAGAACTATGGCTACACCTTC; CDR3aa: CASSLGSQNYGYTF
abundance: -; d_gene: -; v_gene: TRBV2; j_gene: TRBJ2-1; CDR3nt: TGTGCCAGCAGTGAGGACATCGACCCCTACAATGAGCAGTTCTTC; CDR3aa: CASSEDIDPYNEQFF
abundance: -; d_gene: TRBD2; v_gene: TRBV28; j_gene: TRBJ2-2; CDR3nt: TGTGCCACTGCGAGGGGCGGGAGGTCTAAGGGGGAGCTGTTTTTT; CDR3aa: CATARGGRSKGELFF
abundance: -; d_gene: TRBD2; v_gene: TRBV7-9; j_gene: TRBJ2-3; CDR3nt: TGTGCCAGCAGGGGAGGGAGCGGCTGGAATACGCAGTATTTT; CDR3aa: CASRGGSGWNTQYF
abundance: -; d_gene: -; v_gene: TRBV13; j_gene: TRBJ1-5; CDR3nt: TGTGCCAGCAGCTTAGGCCGCGGGCAGCCCCAGCATTTT; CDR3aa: CASSLGRGQPQHF
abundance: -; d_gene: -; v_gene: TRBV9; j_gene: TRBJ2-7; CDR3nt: TGTGCCAGCAGCGTAGGGGATAGCGGTTCCTACGAGCAGTACTTC; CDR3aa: CASSVGDSGSYEQYF
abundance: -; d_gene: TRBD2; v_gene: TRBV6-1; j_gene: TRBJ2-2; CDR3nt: TGTGCCAGCAGTGACCCTAGCGGGACGAACACCGGGGAGCTGTTTTTT; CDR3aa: CASSDPSGTNTGELFF
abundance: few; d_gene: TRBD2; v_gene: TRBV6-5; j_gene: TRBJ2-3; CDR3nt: TGTGCCAGCAGGCAGGCGGGGGGCACAGATACGCAGTATTTT; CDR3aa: CASRQAGGTDTQYF
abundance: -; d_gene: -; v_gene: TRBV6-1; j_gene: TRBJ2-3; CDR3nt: TGTGCCAGCAGTGAACCCCCGGCAGGGGCTGGAACAGATACGCAGTATTTT; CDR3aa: CASSEPPAGAGTDTQYF
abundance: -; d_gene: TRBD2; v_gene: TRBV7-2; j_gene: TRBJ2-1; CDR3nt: TGTGCCAGCAGCTTTAGCGGGGGGGCCGATAATGAGCAGTTCTTC; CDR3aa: CASSFSGGADNEQFF
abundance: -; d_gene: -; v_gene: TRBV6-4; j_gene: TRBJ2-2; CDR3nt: TGTGCCAGCAGTGTCGGGACTACCGGGGAGCTGTTTTTT; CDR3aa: CASSVGTTGELFF
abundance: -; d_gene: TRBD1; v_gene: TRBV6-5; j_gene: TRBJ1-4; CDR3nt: TGTGCCAGCAGCTCCCGGACAGGGAATAAAAAACTGTTTTTT; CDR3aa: CASSSRTGNKKLFF
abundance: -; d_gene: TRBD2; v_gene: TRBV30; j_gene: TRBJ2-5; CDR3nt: TGTGCCTGGAACCGTCAGGGACTAGGAGAGACCCAGTACTTC; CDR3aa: CAWNRQGLGETQYF
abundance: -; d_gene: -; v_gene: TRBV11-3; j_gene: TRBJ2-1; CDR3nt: TGTGCCAGCAGCTTAGACGGGGAGCGCTACAATGAGCAGTTCTTC; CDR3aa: CASSLDGERYNEQFF
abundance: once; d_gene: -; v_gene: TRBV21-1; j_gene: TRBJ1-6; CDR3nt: TGTGCCAGCAGAGGGGTTTCCAGGGATAATTCACCCCTCCACTTT; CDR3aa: CASRGVSRDNSPLHF
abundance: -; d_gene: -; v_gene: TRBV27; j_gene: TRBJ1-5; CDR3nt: TGTGCCAGCAGTACGCAGGGAAGGCAGCCCCAGCATTTT; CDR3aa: CASSTQGRQPQHF
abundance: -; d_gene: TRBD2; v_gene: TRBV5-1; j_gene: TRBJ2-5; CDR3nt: TGCGCCAGCAGCTTGGCGGGTCGAGCGGGGGGAGAGACCCAGTACTTC; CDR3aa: CASSLAGRAGGETQYF
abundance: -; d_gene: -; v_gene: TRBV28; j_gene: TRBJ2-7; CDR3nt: TGTGCCAGCAGTTTCTCTTTAGCAGAAACAACCTACGAGCAGTACTTC; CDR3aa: CASSFSLAETTYEQYF
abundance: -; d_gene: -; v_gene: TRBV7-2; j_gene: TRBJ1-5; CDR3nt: TGTGCCAGCAGCTTAGGGCAGTTCAATCAGCCCCAGCATTTT; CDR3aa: CASSLGQFNQPQHF
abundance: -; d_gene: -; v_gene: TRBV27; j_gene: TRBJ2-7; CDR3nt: TGTGCCAGCAGTTTATTCAGGGATTCCTACGAGCAGTACTTC; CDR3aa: CASSLFRDSYEQYF
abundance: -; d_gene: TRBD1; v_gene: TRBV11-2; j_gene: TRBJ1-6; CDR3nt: TGTGCCAGCAGCTTAGATGGGCCAGGGGGTTCACCCCTCCACTTT; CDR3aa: CASSLDGPGGSPLHF
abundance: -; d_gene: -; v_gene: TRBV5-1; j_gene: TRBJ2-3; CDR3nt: TGCGCCAGCAGCTTGTTGTCACTCACAGATACGCAGTATTTT; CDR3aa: CASSLLSLTDTQYF
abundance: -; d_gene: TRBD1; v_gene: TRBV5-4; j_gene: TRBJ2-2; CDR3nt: TGTGCCAGCAGCCTCGGAGGACAGGGGCCGAACACCGGGGAGCTGTTTTTT; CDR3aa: CASSLGGQGPNTGELFF
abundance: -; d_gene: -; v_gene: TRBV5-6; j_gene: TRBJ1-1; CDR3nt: TGTGCCAGCAACATTAGGACAAATCTTCCGAACACTGAAGCTTTCTTT; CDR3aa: CASNIRTNLPNTEAFF
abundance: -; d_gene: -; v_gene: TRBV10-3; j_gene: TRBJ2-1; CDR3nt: TGTGCCACGGGACTGAGCAACAATGAGCAGTTCTTC; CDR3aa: CATGLSNNEQFF
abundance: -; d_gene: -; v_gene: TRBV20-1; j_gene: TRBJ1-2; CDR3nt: TGCAGTGCGTTCCGGGGCTATGGCTACACCTTC; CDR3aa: CSAFRGYGYTF
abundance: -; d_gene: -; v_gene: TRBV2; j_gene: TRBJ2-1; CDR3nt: TGTGCCAGCTTGCGGGGGCTCAACAATGAGCAGTTCTTC; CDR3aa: CASLRGLNNEQFF
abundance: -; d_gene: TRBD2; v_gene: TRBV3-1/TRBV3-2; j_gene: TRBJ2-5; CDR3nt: TGTGCCAGCAGCCACGGCGGGAGGATCCAAGAGACCCAGTACTTC; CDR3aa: CASSHGGRIQETQYF
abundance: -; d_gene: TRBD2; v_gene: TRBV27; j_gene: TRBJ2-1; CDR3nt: TGTGCCAGCAAGGGACTAGCGGGTTACAATGAGCAGTTCTTC; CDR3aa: CASKGLAGYNEQFF
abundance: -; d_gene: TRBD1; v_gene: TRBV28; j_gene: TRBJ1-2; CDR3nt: TGTGCCAGCAGTTTGGACAGGGGAAGCTATGGCTACACCTTC; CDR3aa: CASSLDRGSYGYTF
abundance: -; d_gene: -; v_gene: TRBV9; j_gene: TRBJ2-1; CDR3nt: TGTGCCAGCAGCGTAGTTACGACAGGTGAGCAGTTCTTC; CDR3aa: CASSVVTTGEQFF
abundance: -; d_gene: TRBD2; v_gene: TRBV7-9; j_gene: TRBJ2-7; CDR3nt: TGTGCCAGCAGCCCCCGACGCCTAGCGGGAGCGTACGAGCAGTACTTC; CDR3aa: CASSPRRLAGAYEQYF
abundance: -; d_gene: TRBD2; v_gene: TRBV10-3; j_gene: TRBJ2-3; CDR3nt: TGTGCCATCAGTGTTCTCCCCCAGCGGGGGGGCCCGGATACGCAGTATTTT; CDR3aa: CAISVLPQRGGPDTQYF